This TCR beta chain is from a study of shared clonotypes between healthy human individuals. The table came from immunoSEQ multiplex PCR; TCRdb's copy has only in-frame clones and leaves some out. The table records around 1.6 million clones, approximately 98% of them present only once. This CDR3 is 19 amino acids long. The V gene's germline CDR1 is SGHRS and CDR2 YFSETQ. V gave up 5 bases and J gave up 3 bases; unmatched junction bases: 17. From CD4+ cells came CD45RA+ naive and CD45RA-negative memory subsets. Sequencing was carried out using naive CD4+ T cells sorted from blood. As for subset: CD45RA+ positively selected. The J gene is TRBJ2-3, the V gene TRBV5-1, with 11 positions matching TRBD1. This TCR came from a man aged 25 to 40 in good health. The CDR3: CASSQNRGQGVSGTDTQYF. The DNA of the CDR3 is TGCGCCAGCAGTCAGAACCGGGGACAGGGGGTATCAGGTACAGATACGCAGTATTTT.